This is a list of T cell receptor beta chains from one sample in a study of blood T cell repertoires in COVID-19. Repertoires were generated with immunoSEQ multiplex PCR, while TCRdb's copy carries only in-frame clones and drops some. The profile shows under 70,000 clones, roughly 84% of them singletons. The sample was peripheral blood. These receptors all stem from a woman older than 75 with active or convalescent COVID-19. The CDR3 runs from the conserved cysteine through the conserved F or W. A D gene is named only where the DNA matches it firmly. Clone size is stated in some rows and not others, as once, few, many or a class when expanded.

TRBD1,TRBJ1-1,TRBV20-1,.,CSASKRDRMNTEAFF,TGCAGTGCTAGTAAAAGGGACAGGATGAACACTGAAGCTTTCTTT
.,TRBJ1-1,TRBV30,few,CAWDRQDPEAFF,TGTGCCTGGGATCGACAGGACCCAGAAGCTTTCTTT
.,TRBJ2-7,TRBV2,.,CASSEPGQGTEQYF,TGTGCCAGCAGTGAACCGGGGCAGGGGACCGAGCAGTACTTC
.,TRBJ1-1,TRBV11-3,.,CASSLGLRTGNTEAFF,TGTGCCAGCAGCTTGGGACTTCGGACGGGGAACACTGAAGCTTTCTTT
.,TRBJ1-1,TRBV5-1,few,CASSLTRNTEAFF,TGCGCCAGCAGCTTGACGAGGAACACTGAAGCTTTCTTT
.,TRBJ1-3,TRBV7-9,.,CASSLGGLSSGNTIYF,TGTGCCAGCAGCTTGGGGGGACTGAGCTCTGGAAACACCATATATTTT
TRBD1,TRBJ2-7,TRBV11-2,.,CASRIGPGQGVHEQYF,TGTGCCAGCAGGATAGGACCGGGACAGGGGGTTCACGAGCAGTACTTC
TRBD2,TRBJ2-1,TRBV5-5,.,CASSLTTSGGAYNEQFF,TGTGCCAGCAGCTTAACGACTAGCGGGGGCGCTTACAATGAGCAGTTCTTC
TRBD1,TRBJ1-1,TRBV6-5,.,CASSPGQGVVGAFF,TGTGCCAGCAGTCCGGGACAGGGAGTCGTCGGGGCTTTCTTT
.,TRBJ2-5,TRBV30,.,CAWSWAGRETQYF,TGTGCCTGGAGTTGGGCAGGCAGGGAGACCCAGTACTTC
.,TRBJ1-2,TRBV12-5,.,CASGLVRVGADGYTF,TGTGCTAGTGGTTTGGTACGAGTGGGGGCGGATGGCTACACCTTC
TRBD2,TRBJ2-5,TRBV7-8,.,CASSLAGSGGPETQYF,TGTGCCAGCAGCTTAGCTGGTAGCGGGGGGCCCGAGACCCAGTACTTC
TRBD1,TRBJ1-1,TRBV5-1,.,CASSFRSAGGTEAFF,TGCGCCAGCAGCTTCCGTTCCGCAGGGGGAACTGAAGCTTTCTTT
.,TRBJ2-1,TRBV12-5,.,CASGFGGLSYNEQFF,TGTGCTAGTGGTTTTGGGGGACTTTCCTACAATGAGCAGTTCTTC
TRBD1,TRBJ1-1,TRBV5-8,.,CASSLVKTGAYTEAFF,TGTGCCAGCAGCTTGGTGAAGACAGGGGCCTACACTGAAGCTTTCTTT
.,TRBJ1-2,TRBV7-9,.,CASSLYQGPTSGYTF,TGTGCCAGCAGCTTATATCAGGGGCCTACCAGCGGCTACACCTTC